The subject of this entry is one T cell receptor (beta chain). The sample holds a few counts of this clonotype. Its antigen is unknown. Base qualities are not at hand, and no much larger clone is one base apart. Rearranged TRB sequences spanning V, D and J segments were amplified in a multiplex touch-down PCR with a mixed TRB-A/B primer pool. Illumina adapters and sample indices were attached to the amplicons through two consecutive PCR reactions run with Phusion HS II polymerase. The amplicons were purified from gel with the NucleoSpin Gel and PCR Clean-up kit and then assessed with Qubit and an Agilent 2100 Bioanalyzer. Sequencing of libraries was carried out on an Illumina MiSeq in 600-cycle, single-indexed, paired-end runs. The paper's data handling went like this. Processing of the TRB sequences was carried out with MiXCR versions 2.12 and 3.0.5. Each unique CDR3 nucleotide sequence counted as one clone, and only productive sequences with at least two reads were retained. Repertoire metrics included Shannon diversity, evenness, clonality (one minus evenness), and alpha-parameterized diversity profiles from alpha 0 to 5. The IGoR algorithm was used to calculate generation probabilities of clones in the paired pre- and post-chemotherapy samples. TCRdb trimmed public reads at Q25 via fastp, called clones via MiXCR and kept in-frame beta chains. Records with the same CDR3 protein are collapsed into one entry carrying the most frequent genes and DNA. None of the V and J calls come from the authors' own analysis; TCRdb made them. Within this sample are thousands of distinct CDR3 sequences, with approximately 38% of them counted one time only. The ten top clones hold roughly 50% of the sample.

This entry belongs to a study of T cell repertoires in aging, cancer and after chemotherapy (dated 2019 in TCRdb). About the investigation overall: Donors spanned six age groups from 30 or younger to 70 or older, with at least three individuals per group. Healthy donor control TCR repertoires were recorded over several months to years and showed clear clonal overlap across re-sampling. In total, the full dataset held several million TCR reads. To look at immunoaging and at how T cells reconstitute after chemotherapy, the study profiled TCR beta repertoires in peripheral blood from both healthy donors and cancer patients. A cohort of 220 or so cancer patients (94 with hematological and some 120 with solid cancers) was assembled, and roughly 98 healthy donors were included as a reference group. Results the study describes overall, beyond this receptor: In both cancer cohorts, median generation probability rose over the chemotherapy interval, which suggests that the repertoire was reconstituted through rebound thymic output. Untreated patients with hematological or solid cancers showed significantly lower blood TCR diversity and higher clonality than age-matched healthy donors. It was noted by the authors that conclusions about immunological memory after chemotherapy cannot be drawn from the repertoire data. In healthy donors, the decline in TCR diversity with age was mainly due to loss of richness, whereas in cancer patients loss of evenness also played a role.

Instead of sorted cells or RNA, genomic DNA extracted from peripheral blood served as the source for amplifying TCR beta rearrangements. V drops 5 bases and J drops 6 bases, leaving 15 bases in between. Including cysteine and phenylalanine, the CDR3 has 14 amino acids. Left in the record is the CDR3 DNA by itself, 42 bases read in frame from the first base. CDR1 LNHDA and CDR2 SQIVND are derived from the germline V gene (reference sequence). The receptor chain draws on TRBV19 and TRBJ2-3, with no confident D gene call. This clonotype was obtained from a human donor in good health. Sequencing used blood. The CDR3 region reads CASSRASAPDTQYF. The DNA sequence is TGTGCCAGTAGTCGGGCCAGTGCCCCGGATACGCAGTATTTT. The CDR3, completed at both ends by the reference TRBV19 and TRBJ2-3 genes, gives the full variable domain DGGITQSPKYLFRKEGQNVTLSCEQNLNHDAMYWYRQDPGQGLRLIYYSQIVNDFQKGDIAEGYSVSREKKESFPLTVTSAQKNPTAFYLCASSRASAPDTQYFGPGTRLTVL.